Shown below are 8 T cell receptor beta chains from a single sample sequenced in a study of regulatory T cells in long-lasting Graves disease. Building the TCR beta libraries relied on iRepertoire HTBI primers, and CDR3 regions underwent Arm-PCR. A single record per CDR3 protein comes from TCRdb applying MiXCR to the multiplex PCR reads. Among around 450,000 distinct CDR3 sequences listed, 15% were seen once. Time point meaning: newly diagnosed GD, antithyroid drugs for less than 3 months. The TCR library was made from RNA that had been extracted from PBMCs in TRIzol. These records were also assigned to another study, of T cells in Graves' hyperthyroidism and ophthalmopathy.

Material: peripheral blood mononuclear cells (PBMCs), obtained at new diagnosis, from a patient treated with antithyroid drugs. These receptor sequences come from a woman between 35 and 50 years old with Graves disease.

This clonotype was found many times. The chain links TRBV27 to TRBJ2-1, with 15 bases matching TRBD2. V shed 5 bases, J shed 3 bases, and the junction held 8 bases outside the gene matches. Per the germline V gene, CDR1 is MNHEY and CDR2 is SMNVEV (reference sequence). This CDR3 is 18 amino acids long. CDR3 residues: CASSDPGLAGGDYNEQFF. Here the CDR3 DNA reads TGTGCCAGCAGTGATCCGGGACTAGCGGGAGGCGACTACAATGAGCAGTTCTTC.

CDR3 in amino acids: CVVFVQGTEAFF. In DNA form, the CDR3 reads TGTGTGGTTTTCGTACAGGGCACTGAAGCTTTCTTT. This sequence joins TRBV6-5 and TRBJ1-1, with a possible D match to TRBD1 (6 bases). CDR1 and CDR2 (germline): MNHEY, SVGAGI. CDR3 length: 12 amino acids.

To note about this clonotype: Given a much more abundant clone one base away, this may be a read error. The CDR3 protein is CASSRDWGGIYEQYF. The CDR3 DNA reads TGTGCCAGCAGTCGTGACTGGGGCGGAATCTACGAGCAGTACTTC. The chain couples TRBV27 to TRBJ2-7; the D gene is possibly TRBD1 (5 bases). CDR1 is MNHEY, CDR2 SMNVEV, per germline (reference sequence). The CDR3 sequence is 15 residues long. V was shortened by 5 bases and J by 3 bases, with 17 bases between the two germline ends.

The sample holds many counts of this clonotype. The DNA for the CDR3 is TGTGCCAGCAGCTCCGGGACACTTGATAACTATGGCTACACCTTC. Amino acids: CASSSGTLDNYGYTF. The V gene is TRBV12-3 or TRBV12-4, the J gene TRBJ1-2, with D possibly TRBD1 on 6 matching bases. V was trimmed by 6 bases and J by 1 base, leaving 15 bases between them. The CDR3 is 15 residues long.

This clonotype was picked up many times. The chain uses TRBV2 and TRBJ1-3, with D possibly being TRBD1 (5 bases). Germline CDR1 and CDR2: SNHLY and FYNNEI. V was pared by 3 bases and J by 2 bases, with 8 bases between. The CDR3 runs 14 residues. Written as DNA, the CDR3 is TGTGCCAGCAGTGAGGGCAGGGCTGGAAACACCATATATTTT. Translated, it gives CASSEGRAGNTIYF.

The table lists this clonotype with a few counts. This chain uses TRBV6-1 with TRBJ1-5, with TRBD1 matching over 8 bases. This CDR3 is 15 amino acids long. Trimming removed 5 bases from V and 4 bases from J; junction bases left unmatched: 7. CDR1 MNHNS and CDR2 SASEGT come from the germline V gene. The DNA of the CDR3 is TGTGCCAGCAGTCAAACGGGACAGGCGAATCAGCCCCAGCATTTT. The encoded protein is CASSQTGQANQPQHF.

The rearrangement uses TRBV4-3 and TRBJ2-3, with a weak D call TRBD2 (5 bases). Germline-derived CDR1 and CDR2 are LGHNA and YSLEER. V lost 0 bases to trimming and J lost 6 bases, with 10 bases between them. This CDR3 contains 14 residues. The CDR3 spells CASSQDGCGDTQYF. The CDR3 nucleotides are TGCGCCAGCAGCCAAGATGGGTGCGGGGATACGCAGTATTTT.

V usage is TRBV30 and J usage is TRBJ2-4; D ambiguous. The CDR3 extends over 12 amino acids. Per germline, CDR1 GTSNPN and CDR2 SVGIG (reference sequence). V was trimmed by 0 bases and J by 6 bases, leaving 6 bases between them. This CDR3 is CAWSVDSNIQYF. Written as DNA, the CDR3 is TGTGCCTGGAGTGTAGACTCAAACATTCAGTACTTC.